This T cell receptor beta chain was identified during a study of cytomegalovirus exposure and HLA in healthy donors. For the study at large: From 190 million or so T cells, an earlier analysis saw around 120 million unique TCR beta sequences. General study findings and limits: Altogether, 164 TCR beta chains were recorded as cytomegalovirus-associated. A later analysis appeared to link common viral pathogens to several of the most significant clusters.

The PCR ran on 60 Vbeta and 13 Jbeta primers. Study processing details: There were 80 million to 95 million unique TCR beta chains by a later count, and about 12 million of them were shared. Measured with immunoSEQ multiplex PCR; TCRdb has only the in-frame clones, and not every one. V and J calls and clone size are given by that table; D and trimming were obtained from the DNA. The sample includes around 200,000 clones. Remarks on this clone: Its antigen is currently unknown.

The length of the CDR3 is 16 residues. Germline V gene data show CDR1 as MNHEY and CDR2 as SMNVEV (reference sequence). Trimming removed 5 bases from V and 4 bases from J, with 20 bases in between. Sequenced sample: PBMCs. The receptor was isolated from a woman aged 18-29 years in good health and CMV-seropositive. The chain employs TRBV27 and TRBJ1-2, with a tentative D call TRBD1 (5 bases). The CDR3 region has the DNA TGTGCCAGCAGTCCCCAGGCAGGGAACGGCATCTATGGCTACACCTTC. Protein: CASSPQAGNGIYGYTF.